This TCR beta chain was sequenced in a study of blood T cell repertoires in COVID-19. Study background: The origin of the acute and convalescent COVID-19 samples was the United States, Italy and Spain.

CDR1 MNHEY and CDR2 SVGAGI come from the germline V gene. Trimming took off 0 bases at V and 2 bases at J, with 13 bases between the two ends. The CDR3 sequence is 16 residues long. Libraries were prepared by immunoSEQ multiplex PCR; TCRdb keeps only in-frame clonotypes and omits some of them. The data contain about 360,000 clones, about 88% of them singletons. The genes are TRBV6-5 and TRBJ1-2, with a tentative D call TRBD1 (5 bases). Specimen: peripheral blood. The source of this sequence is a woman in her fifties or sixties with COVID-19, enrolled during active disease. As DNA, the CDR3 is TGTGCCAGCAGTTACTCGCGCGGCCGGGGGAACTATGGCTACACCTTC. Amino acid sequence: CASSYSRGRGNYGYTF.